The source of this TCR beta chain is a study of OX40 agonist ivuxolimab in advanced cancers. Study as a whole: Having had anti-PD-1, anti-PD-L1 or anti-CTLA-4 therapy before was allowed, and roughly 40% had some. Findings of the study overall: The mean number of expanded clones was higher in CD8+ T cells than in CD4+.

The CDR3 has 15 residues. V was trimmed by 1 base and J by 6 bases, leaving 12 bases between them. Germline CDR1 is SGHAT and CDR2 is FQNNGV. Patients were excluded for autoimmune disease history or systemic immunosuppression. Blood sampling was done at baseline, cycle 4 day 1, and cycle 7 day 1. As for this clone: Its matching antigen is unknown.

Some clones are missing from TCRdb's copy, which holds only in-frame ones; the method was immunoSEQ multiplex PCR. The sample records approximately 70,000 clones, approximately 90% being singletons. The sequence was obtained from an adult with an advanced solid tumor such as melanoma, head and neck, liver or kidney cancer. The material sequenced was CD4+ or CD8+ T cells sorted from blood, taken in a trial of the OX40 agonist ivuxolimab. The V and J genes are TRBV11-2 and TRBJ2-2, with TRBD1 as a possible D gene (6 bases). CDR3 region: CASSLVSGVAGELFF. Here the CDR3 DNA reads TGTGCCAGCAGCTTAGTTTCAGGGGTAGCCGGGGAGCTGTTTTTT.